The sequence of this TCR beta chain was determined in a study of blood T cell repertoires in COVID-19. Study information: Sites in the United States, Italy and Spain provided acute and convalescent COVID-19 samples.

Germline-derived CDR1 and CDR2 are MNHEY and SMNVEV (reference sequence). CDR3 length: 15 residues. Trimming cost V 6 bases and J 6 bases; bases outside gene matches: 7. Here immunoSEQ multiplex PCR was the method, and the copy in TCRdb shows in-frame clones only, minus some. The table records roughly 320,000 clones, approximately 90% of them present only once. What was sequenced was peripheral blood. This chain connects TRBV27 to TRBJ1-4; 10 nucleotides line up with TRBD1. The sequence was obtained from a woman between 50 and 59 years old with COVID-19, enrolled during active disease. The CDR3 bases are TGTGCCAGCAGGGGGGCCGGGACAGGGGATGAAAAACTGTTTTTT. Encoded protein: CASRGAGTGDEKLFF.